These 11 T cell receptor beta chains came from one sample sequenced in a study of PD-L1 blockade in urothelial cancer. Data came from immunoSEQ multiplex PCR; TCRdb stores just in-frame clones and leaves some out. The sample has some 35,000 clones, 82% seen once. This specimen consisted of PBMCs, obtained around atezolizumab (anti-PD-L1) treatment. The receptors here all came from a man between 60 and 75 years old with urothelial cancer.

This clone has only a few counts. The J gene is TRBJ2-3, the V gene TRBV7-8, with TRBD2 as a possible D gene (5 bases). V was clipped by 2 bases and J by 6 bases, with 9 bases between them. Looked up from germline, CDR1 is SGHVS and CDR2 is FQNEAQ. The CDR3 covers 13 residues. For the CDR3, the DNA is TGTGCCAGCAGCTTACCAAGGGAGGATACGCAGTATTTT. Amino acids: CASSLPREDTQYF.

V is TRBV27 and J is TRBJ2-2; maybe TRBD2 (5 bases). V was cut by 2 bases and J by 3 bases, with 7 bases left in between. Germline V gene sequence: CDR1 MNHEY, CDR2 SMNVEV (reference sequence). The CDR3 length is 14 residues. As DNA, the CDR3 is TGTGCCAGCAGTTTACGGGGTGACACCGGGGAGCTGTTTTTT. Translated, it gives CASSLRGDTGELFF.

The V and J genes are TRBV29-1 and TRBJ1-2; 7 positions match TRBD1. There are 12 residues in the CDR3. With 3 bases clipped from V and 8 bases from J, the junction kept 6 bases outside the gene matches. CDR1 and CDR2 from the germline V gene are SQVTM and ANQGSEA. The CDR3 protein is CSVEAGTEGYTF. The CDR3 DNA reads TGCAGCGTTGAGGCCGGGACAGAAGGCTACACCTTC.

The rearrangement links TRBV2 to TRBJ2-7; 7 bases fit TRBD1. Germline CDR1 and CDR2: SNHLY and FYNNEI. The V and J ends lost 4 bases and 4 bases, in that order; junction bases with no gene match: 4. This CDR3 region has 13 residues. The chain's CDR3 is CASSGDRVYEQYF. The CDR3 DNA reads TGTGCCAGCAGTGGAGACAGGGTATACGAGCAGTACTTC.

The rearrangement uses TRBV6-1 and TRBJ1-3; tentative D call: TRBD1 (5 bases). V lost 1 base and J 1 base, leaving 11 bases between the germline ends. From germline, CDR1 is MNHNS and CDR2 SASEGT. This CDR3 has 16 residues. The CDR3 DNA is TGTGCCAGCAGTGAAGTCAGGGCCCTATCTGGAAACACCATATATTTT. It yields the protein CASSEVRALSGNTIYF.

The chain links TRBV7-9 to TRBJ2-5; D unresolved. Germline CDR1 and CDR2: SEHNR and FQNEAQ (reference sequence). The CDR3 runs 12 residues. The V end was cut by 8 bases, the J end by 4 bases, with 11 bases between. This chain's CDR3 is CASSLAVETQYF. CDR3 DNA sequence: TGTGCCAGCTCCCTGGCAGTAGAGACCCAGTACTTC.

The gene calls are TRBV19 and TRBJ2-1; 9 nucleotides line up with TRBD2. The CDR3 extends over 15 amino acids. Germline CDR1 and CDR2: LNHDA and SQIVND (reference sequence). Trimming at V came to 5 bases and at J to 5 bases, leaving 7 bases not matched to a gene. The CDR3: CASSPRAGGNNEQFF. The DNA of the CDR3 is TGTGCCAGTAGTCCTCGGGCGGGGGGGAACAATGAGCAGTTCTTC.

This clone was seen a few times. The chain combines TRBV7-9 with TRBJ2-7, with 8 nucleotides matching TRBD1. Germline-derived CDR1 and CDR2 are SEHNR and FQNEAQ (reference sequence). The CDR3 loop spans 14 amino acids. After removal of 4 bases from V and 3 bases from J, the junction contained 5 bases not matched to a gene. CDR3 region: CASSSRDRRYEQYF. DNA for the CDR3: TGTGCCAGCAGCTCCCGGGACAGGCGCTACGAGCAGTACTTC.

The chain carries TRBV28 and TRBJ2-5, with 10 bases identical to TRBD1. Germline trimming cut 6 bases from V and 5 bases from J; bases unmatched to any gene: 9. Per germline, CDR1 MDHEN and CDR2 SYDVKM. The CDR3 extends over 15 amino acids. The CDR3 nucleotides read TGTGCCAGCAGGGAACCGGGACAGGGGCGGGAGACCCAGTACTTC. It codes for CASREPGQGRETQYF.

The chain combines TRBV7-6 with TRBJ2-5; TRBD1 might be the D (6 bases). Germline V CDR1 and CDR2: SGHVS, FNYEAQ. V was pared by 5 bases and J by 4 bases, with 17 bases between. CDR3 length: 15 amino acids. The CDR3 DNA is TGTGCCAGCAGCGCCCCCAGGGGTTCAAGAGAGACCCAGTACTTC. Its translation is CASSAPRGSRETQYF.

The chain links TRBV5-4 to TRBJ2-2; 8 nucleotides align to TRBD1. There are 15 residues in the CDR3. Germline trimming cut 8 bases from V and 3 bases from J; bases unmatched to any gene: 9. The germline V gene encodes CDR1 SGHNT and CDR2 YYREEE (reference sequence). The CDR3 DNA sequence: TGTGCCAGTACTGGAGGACAGGGTTACACCGGGGAGCTGTTTTTT. Amino acid sequence: CASTGGQGYTGELFF.